The rows below give T cell receptor beta chains drawn from one sample of a study of cytomegalovirus exposure and HLA in healthy donors. Assay used: immunoSEQ multiplex PCR; TCRdb lists only in-frame clones, some missing. The sample records 150,000 or so clones, about 89% being singletons. The sample consisted of PBMCs. The receptors come from a man between 18 and 35 years old in good health and CMV-seropositive. Both conserved end residues are part of each CDR3. Each record gives: V gene, J gene, CDR3 protein.

v_gene: TRBV6-6
j_gene: TRBJ2-7
CDR3aa: CASHSGATYEQYF

v_gene: TRBV6-1
j_gene: TRBJ2-7
CDR3aa: CASSHGLVYEQYF

v_gene: TRBV6-5
j_gene: TRBJ1-5
CDR3aa: CASSYQQGDQPQHF

v_gene: TRBV7-9
j_gene: TRBJ2-3
CDR3aa: CAELAGVEDTQYF

v_gene: TRBV5-1
j_gene: TRBJ2-5
CDR3aa: CASSLPGEETQYF

v_gene: TRBV4-1
j_gene: TRBJ1-2
CDR3aa: CASRLLPGQGAGGYTF

v_gene: TRBV6-1
j_gene: TRBJ1-6
CDR3aa: CASSEWTGPYNSPLHF

v_gene: TRBV5-1
j_gene: TRBJ2-5
CDR3aa: CASSRQGGETQYF

v_gene: TRBV5-6
j_gene: TRBJ2-7
CDR3aa: CASSFGTGDYEQYF

v_gene: TRBV2
j_gene: TRBJ2-7
CDR3aa: CASNGWPSAIYEQYF

v_gene: TRBV6-1
j_gene: TRBJ2-6
CDR3aa: CASSERFSGANVLTF

v_gene: TRBV29-1
j_gene: TRBJ2-4
CDR3aa: CSVGGSGSGGKNIQYF

v_gene: TRBV28
j_gene: TRBJ1-4
CDR3aa: CASSQASTNEKLFF

v_gene: TRBV21-1
j_gene: TRBJ1-1
CDR3aa: CASSTSRTGTTYTEAFF

v_gene: TRBV4-1
j_gene: TRBJ2-7
CDR3aa: CASSQGRLIRYEQYF

v_gene: TRBV11-3
j_gene: TRBJ2-1
CDR3aa: CASSLRGSLSYNEQFF